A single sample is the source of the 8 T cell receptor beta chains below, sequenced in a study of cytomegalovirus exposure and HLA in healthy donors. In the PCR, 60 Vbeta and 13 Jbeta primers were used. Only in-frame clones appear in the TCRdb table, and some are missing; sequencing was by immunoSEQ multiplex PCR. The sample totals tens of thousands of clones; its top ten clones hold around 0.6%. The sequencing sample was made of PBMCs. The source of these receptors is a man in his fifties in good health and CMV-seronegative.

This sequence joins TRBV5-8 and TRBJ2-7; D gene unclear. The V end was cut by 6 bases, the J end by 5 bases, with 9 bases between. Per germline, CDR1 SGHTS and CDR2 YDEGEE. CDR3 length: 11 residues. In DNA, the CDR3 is TGTGCCAGCACCTCGTATGACGAGCAGTACTTC. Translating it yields CASTSYDEQYF.

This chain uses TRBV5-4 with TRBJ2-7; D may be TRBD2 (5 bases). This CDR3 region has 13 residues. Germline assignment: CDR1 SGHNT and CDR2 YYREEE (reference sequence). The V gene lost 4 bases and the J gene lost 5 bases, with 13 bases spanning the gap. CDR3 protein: CASSAPGGDEQYF. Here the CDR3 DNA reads TGTGCCAGCAGCGCTCCTGGAGGTGACGAGCAGTACTTC.

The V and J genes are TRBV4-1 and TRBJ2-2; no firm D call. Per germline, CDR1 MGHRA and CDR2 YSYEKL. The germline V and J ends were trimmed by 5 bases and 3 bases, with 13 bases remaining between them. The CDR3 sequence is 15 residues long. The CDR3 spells CASSTRSQYTGELFF. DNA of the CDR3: TGCGCCAGCAGCACCCGATCCCAGTACACCGGGGAGCTGTTTTTT.

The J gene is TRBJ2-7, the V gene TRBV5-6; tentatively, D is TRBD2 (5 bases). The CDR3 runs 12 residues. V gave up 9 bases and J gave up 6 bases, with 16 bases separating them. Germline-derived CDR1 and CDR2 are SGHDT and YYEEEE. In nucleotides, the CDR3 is TGTGCCAATCCGGGGATCGGCTCCGAGCAGTACTTC. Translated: CANPGIGSEQYF. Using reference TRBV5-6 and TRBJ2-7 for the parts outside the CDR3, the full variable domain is DAGVTQSPTHLIKTRGQQVTLRCSPKSGHDTVSWYQQALGQGPQFIFQYYEEEERQRGNFPDRFSGHQFPNYSSELNVNALLLGDSALYLCANPGIGSEQYFGPGTRLTVT.

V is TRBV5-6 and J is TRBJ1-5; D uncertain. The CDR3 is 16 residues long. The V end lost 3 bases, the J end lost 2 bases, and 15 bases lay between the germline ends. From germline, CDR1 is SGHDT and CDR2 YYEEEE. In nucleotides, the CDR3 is TGTGCCAGCAGCTGGTTGGTATCCCGCGGCAATCAGCCCCAGCATTTT. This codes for CASSWLVSRGNQPQHF.

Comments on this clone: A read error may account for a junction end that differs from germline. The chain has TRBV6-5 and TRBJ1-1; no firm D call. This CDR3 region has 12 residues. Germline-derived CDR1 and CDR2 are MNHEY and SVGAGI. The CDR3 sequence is CASSYSSLDLHF. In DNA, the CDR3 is TGTGCCAGCAGTTACTCCTCTCTGGACTTACACTTT.

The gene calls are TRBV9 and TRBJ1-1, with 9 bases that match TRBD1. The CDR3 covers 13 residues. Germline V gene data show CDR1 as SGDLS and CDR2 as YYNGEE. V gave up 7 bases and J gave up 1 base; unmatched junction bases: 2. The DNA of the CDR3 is TGTGCCAGCTCGGGACAGGGGAACACTGAAGCTTTCTTT. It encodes CASSGQGNTEAFF.

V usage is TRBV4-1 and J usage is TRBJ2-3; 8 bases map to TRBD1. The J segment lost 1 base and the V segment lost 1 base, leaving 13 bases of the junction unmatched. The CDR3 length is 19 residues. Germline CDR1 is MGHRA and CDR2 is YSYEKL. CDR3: CASSQVWGQGALGTDTQYF. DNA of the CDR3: TGCGCCAGCAGCCAAGTATGGGGGCAGGGGGCCTTGGGCACAGATACGCAGTATTTT.